The next 30 T cell receptor beta chains were all read from a single sample in a study of T cell responses to AZD1222 COVID-19 vaccine. TCRdb keeps only in-frame clones here, not all; method: immunoSEQ multiplex PCR. The sample comprises approximately 100,000 clones, about 89% of which are singletons, and about 3.7% rests with the top ten. The source was peripheral blood, collected on day 0 of AZD1222 vaccination. The receptors stem from an adult in good health.

The chain couples TRBV19 to TRBJ1-3; D is uncertain. Trimming took off 1 base at V and 0 bases at J, with 7 bases between the two ends. Germline CDR1 and CDR2: LNHDA and SQIVND (reference sequence). The CDR3 contains 15 residues. The CDR3 loop is CASSIGRSSGNTIYF. The CDR3 nucleotides read TGTGCCAGTAGTATAGGCCGAAGCTCTGGAAACACCATATATTTT.

This chain uses TRBV5-1 with TRBJ2-5; 8 positions agree with TRBD2. The germline V gene encodes CDR1 SGHRS and CDR2 YFSETQ. This CDR3 contains 14 residues. J lost 5 bases, V lost 6 bases, and 9 bases had no gene match. This chain's CDR3 is CASKAFSGEETQYF. DNA for the CDR3: TGCGCCAGCAAAGCTTTTAGCGGGGAGGAGACCCAGTACTTC.

The chain is built from TRBV19 and TRBJ1-1; TRBD1 agrees at 7 bases. Looked up from germline, CDR1 is LNHDA and CDR2 is SQIVND (reference sequence). V lost 8 bases and J lost 5; bases outside the gene matches: 17. The CDR3 covers 16 residues. CDR3 region: CASLSSGQTEGTEAFF. The DNA of the CDR3 is TGTGCCAGTCTCTCTTCGGGACAGACTGAAGGGACTGAAGCTTTCTTT.

This clone was found once. The chain couples TRBV5-1 to TRBJ1-6, with D possibly TRBD1 on 5 matching bases. V lost 3 bases, J lost 6 bases, and 10 bases lay in between. Germline CDR1 and CDR2: SGHRS and YFSETQ. The CDR3 totals 14 residues. The CDR3 protein is CASSSGHINSPLHF. As DNA, the CDR3 is TGCGCCAGCAGCTCCGGACATATTAATTCACCCCTCCACTTT.

J is TRBJ2-6 and V is TRBV18; no clear D gene. Germline CDR1 and CDR2: KGHSH and LQKENI. CDR3 length: 15 amino acids. The V end was cut by 3 bases, the J end by 0 bases, with 6 bases between. DNA of the CDR3: TGTGCCAGCTCACCGATCGTCTCTGGGGCCAACGTCCTGACTTTC. Its protein product is CASSPIVSGANVLTF.

The chain employs TRBV3-1 (or the pseudogene TRBV3-2) and TRBJ2-2; D is perhaps TRBD2 (6 bases). Germline values: CDR1 LGHDT, CDR2 YNNKEL (reference sequence). This CDR3 region has 17 residues. V dropped 4 bases and J dropped 0 bases, with 15 bases sitting between them. As DNA, the CDR3 is TGTGCCAGCAGCCTCCGCCGGGACTCCGCGAACACCGGGGAGCTGTTTTTT. Translation gives CASSLRRDSANTGELFF.

The rearrangement links TRBV18 to TRBJ1-1; D unclear. CDR3 length: 13 amino acids. Germline V gives CDR1 KGHSH, CDR2 LQKENI. V lost 4 bases, J lost 3 bases, and 9 bases lay in between. CDR3 bases: TGTGCCAGCTCACTAGACGGGGACACTGAAGCTTTCTTT. This sequence encodes CASSLDGDTEAFF.

The chain combines TRBV30 with TRBJ1-1; the D is unclear. Germline V gives CDR1 GTSNPN, CDR2 SVGIG (reference sequence). With 2 bases removed from V and 5 bases from J, the gap between germline ends came to 15 bases. The CDR3 length is 14 residues. In nucleotides, the CDR3 is TGTGCCTGGAGTCAGGCTCCAGTAACTACTGAAGCTTTCTTT. Translation gives CAWSQAPVTTEAFF. Variable domain in full (rest from reference TRBV30 and TRBJ1-1): SQTIHQWPATLVQPVGSPLSLECTVEGTSNPNLYWYRQAAGRGLQLLFYSVGIGQISSEVPQNLSASRPQDRQFILSSKKLLLSDSGFYLCAWSQAPVTTEAFFGQGTRLTVV.

The rearrangement uses TRBV11-2 and TRBJ1-5; D call uncertain. V lost 3 bases, J lost 3 bases, and 9 bases lay in between. Germline assignment: CDR1 SGHAT and CDR2 FQNNGV. The CDR3 covers 14 residues. As DNA, the CDR3 is TGTGCCAGCAGCTTTACGGGAAACAATCAGCCCCAGCATTTT. This translates into CASSFTGNNQPQHF.

The chain recombines TRBV5-5 with TRBJ1-5, with 9 bases identical to TRBD1. Germline loops: CDR1 SGHKS, CDR2 YYEKEE (reference sequence). V dropped 6 bases and J dropped 4; count of bases not matched to a gene: 8. The CDR3 covers 15 residues. Here the CDR3 DNA reads TGTGCCAGCAAGAGTGAGACAGGGGGGAATCAGCCCCAGCATTTT. It specifies CASKSETGGNQPQHF.

This clone was detected only a few times. The chain couples TRBV20-1 to TRBJ1-2; D is uncertain. This CDR3 is built from 11 residues. Looked up from germline, CDR1 is DFQATT and CDR2 is SNEGSKA (reference sequence). V lost 2 bases and J lost 2, with 3 bases in between. Here the CDR3 reads CSARQNYGYTF. In DNA form, the CDR3 reads TGCAGTGCTAGACAAAACTATGGCTACACCTTC.

This chain uses TRBV27 with TRBJ1-1; tentatively, D is TRBD1 (5 bases). Germline loops: CDR1 MNHEY, CDR2 SMNVEV (reference sequence). The CDR3 is 13 residues long. Deletions cut 2 bases from V and 1 base from J, with 5 bases between. The CDR3 here is CASSLTGNTEAFF. The CDR3 DNA is TGTGCCAGCAGTTTAACAGGGAACACTGAAGCTTTCTTT.

The chain has TRBV11-2 and TRBJ1-2, with 8 bases that match TRBD1. CDR1 and CDR2 from the germline V gene are SGHAT and FQNNGV. Losses at the gene ends were 2 bases for V and 5 bases for J; bases not matched to a gene: 16. This CDR3 spans 18 amino acids. CDR3 sequence (DNA): TGTGCCAGCAGCTTACCCCAGGACAGGGTAGAACCCTTATATGGCTACACCTTC. Amino acid sequence: CASSLPQDRVEPLYGYTF. The whole variable domain, remainder taken from reference TRBV11-2 and TRBJ1-2, is EAGVAQSPRYKIIEKRQSVAFWCNPISGHATLYWYQQILGQGPKLLIQFQNNGVVDDSQLPKDRFSAERLKGVDSTLKIQPAKLEDSAVYLCASSLPQDRVEPLYGYTFGSGTRLTVV.

V and J are TRBV12-2 and TRBJ2-2; the listed D gene, TRBD1, was not tested against the DNA. TRBV12-2 corresponds to a pseudogene. This CDR3 spans 15 amino acids. The CDR3 region is CASRLWQTNTGELFF. The DNA of the CDR3 is TGTGCAAGTCGCTTATGGCAGACGAACACCGGGGAGCTGTTTTTT.

By share, this clone counts as medium-sized. The chain uses TRBV7-9 and TRBJ1-1, with 9 nucleotides matching TRBD1. This CDR3 region has 13 residues. V was clipped by 7 bases and J by 9 bases; unmatched bases: 9. CDR1 and CDR2 (germline): SEHNR, FQNEAQ (reference sequence). The CDR3 region is CASTPRDREQAFF. The CDR3 DNA is TGTGCCAGCACGCCCCGGGACAGGGAGCAAGCTTTCTTT.

The chain carries TRBV6-5 and TRBJ1-2, with D maybe TRBD1 (5 bases). The CDR3 consists of 14 residues. Trimming took off 2 bases at V and 7 bases at J, with 14 bases between the two ends. Germline V gene lookup returns CDR1 MNHEY and CDR2 SVGAGI. The CDR3 coding sequence is TGTGCCAGCAGTTACGGGGCGACGATCCCTGGCTACACCTTC. Translating gives CASSYGATIPGYTF.

This clone was detected once. J is TRBJ2-1 and V is TRBV6-2 or TRBV6-3, with 12 nucleotides matching TRBD2. Unmatched junction bases numbered 3, after V lost 5 bases and J lost 1 base. This CDR3 is 16 amino acids long. Germline CDR1 and CDR2: MNHEY and SVGEGT. The CDR3 nucleotides are TGTGCCAGCAGTCCCGGGACTAGCGGGTCCTACAATGAGCAGTTCTTC. Translation gives CASSPGTSGSYNEQFF.

J is TRBJ1-5 and V is TRBV7-9; no reliable D call. The germline gives CDR1 SEHNR, CDR2 FQNEAQ (reference sequence). Deletions cut 5 bases from V and 3 bases from J, with 8 bases between. The CDR3 is made up of 13 amino acids. CDR3 in DNA: TGTGCCAGCAGCCCTAATGCCAATCAGCCCCAGCATTTT. Its translation: CASSPNANQPQHF.

The chain is built from TRBV10-3 and TRBJ2-5, with 9 bases that match TRBD1. CDR1 and CDR2 (germline): ENHRY, SYGVKD. Unmatched junction bases numbered 4, after V lost 6 bases and J lost 5 bases. The CDR3 runs to 13 residues. DNA for the CDR3: TGTGCCATCAGCGAGGGACAGGGCGAGACCCAGTACTTC. Translation: CAISEGQGETQYF.

Concerning this clone: The sample holds other DNA sequences that translate to the same CDR3. This chain connects TRBV5-6 to TRBJ2-7; D gene uncertain. Germline CDR1 SGHDT, CDR2 YYEEEE. Trimming took off 3 bases at V and 1 base at J, with 2 bases between the two ends. The CDR3 sequence is 11 residues long. The CDR3 sequence: CASSSSYEQYF. CDR3 DNA sequence: TGTGCCAGCAGCTCGTCCTACGAGCAGTACTTC.

V gene TRBV5-6 combines with J gene TRBJ1-6; D is uncertain. V was shortened by 1 base and J by 4 bases, with 3 bases between the two germline ends. This CDR3 region has 13 residues. Germline V gene sequence: CDR1 SGHDT, CDR2 YYEEEE. CDR3 sequence: CASSLNYNSPLHF. The DNA for the CDR3 is TGTGCCAGCAGCTTGAATTATAATTCACCCCTCCACTTT. The whole variable domain, filled in from reference TRBV5-6 and TRBJ1-6, reads DAGVTQSPTHLIKTRGQQVTLRCSPKSGHDTVSWYQQALGQGPQFIFQYYEEEERQRGNFPDRFSGHQFPNYSSELNVNALLLGDSALYLCASSLNYNSPLHFGNGTRLTVT.

The chain carries TRBV12-3 or TRBV12-4 and TRBJ1-2; the D is unclear. Trimming pared 3 bases from V and 4 bases from J, leaving 9 bases between. The CDR3 is 13 amino acids. The CDR3 DNA is TGTGCCAGCAGTTTCGCCAGGATCTATGGCTACACCTTC. Translating gives CASSFARIYGYTF.

This chain links TRBV19 with TRBJ2-2; D possibly matches TRBD1 or TRBD2 (5 bases each). The germline CDR1 and CDR2 sequences are LNHDA and SQIVND (reference sequence). V was pared by 8 bases and J by 2 bases, with 12 bases between. The CDR3 has 14 amino acids. CDR3 nucleotides: TGTGCCAGTGTCCGGGACCGAAACACCGGGGAGCTGTTTTTT. Its protein is CASVRDRNTGELFF.

The chain uses TRBV6-2 or TRBV6-3 and TRBJ1-2; a possible D gene is TRBD1 (5 bases). V lost 6 bases to trimming and J lost 4 bases, with 9 bases between them. The germline CDR1 and CDR2 sequences are MNHEY and SVGEGT. CDR3 length equals 12 residues. This chain's CDR3 is CASSGHTYGYTF. DNA of the CDR3: TGTGCCAGCAGCGGACACACCTATGGCTACACCTTC.

The chain employs TRBV9 and TRBJ1-1, with D unresolved. V was shortened by 3 bases and J by 2 bases, with 11 bases between the two germline ends. Germline CDR1 SGDLS, CDR2 YYNGEE. The CDR3 runs to 14 residues. CDR3 region: CASSARHRNTEAFF. In DNA, the CDR3 is TGTGCCAGCAGCGCCAGGCATAGAAACACTGAAGCTTTCTTT. Full variable domain (missing parts from reference TRBV9 and TRBJ1-1): DSGVTQTPKHLITATGQRVTLRCSPRSGDLSVYWYQQSLDQGLQFLIQYYNGEERAKGNILERFSAQQFPDLHSELNLSSLELGDSALYFCASSARHRNTEAFFGQGTRLTVV.

The V gene is TRBV3-1 (or the pseudogene TRBV3-2), the J gene TRBJ2-5; 8 bases map to TRBD2. Looked up from germline, CDR1 is LGHDT and CDR2 is YNNKEL (reference sequence). The CDR3 runs 16 residues. V lost 1 base to trimming and J lost 5 bases; unmatched junction nucleotides: 9. CDR3 nucleotides: TGTGCCAGCAGCCAAGCGGTCGCGGGGGGTCGGGAGACCCAGTACTTC. Translated, it gives CASSQAVAGGRETQYF.

V is TRBV6-5 and J is TRBJ1-1; tentative D call: TRBD1 (6 bases). Germline V gives CDR1 MNHEY, CDR2 SVGAGI. This CDR3 has 13 residues. V was cut by 6 bases and J by 0 bases, with 8 bases left in between. The chain's CDR3 is CASRTGLNTEAFF. As DNA, the CDR3 is TGTGCCAGCAGGACAGGCCTGAACACTGAAGCTTTCTTT.

The chain combines TRBV10-2 with TRBJ2-5; a possible D gene is TRBD1 (6 bases). Germline V gene sequence: CDR1 WSHSY, CDR2 SAAADI. The germline V and J ends were trimmed by 7 bases and 1 base, with 10 bases remaining between them. The CDR3 consists of 13 residues. CDR3 sequence: CASTGQIQETQYF. CDR3 bases: TGCGCCAGCACAGGACAGATCCAAGAGACCCAGTACTTC.

This rearrangement joins TRBV5-1 to TRBJ2-1; D is perhaps TRBD2 (6 bases). Germline CDR1 and CDR2: SGHRS and YFSETQ. V lost 0 bases to trimming and J lost 1 base, with 11 bases between them. This CDR3 is built from 16 residues. CDR3: CASSLDGGDSYNEQFF. CDR3 nucleotide sequence: TGCGCCAGCAGCTTGGACGGCGGGGATTCCTACAATGAGCAGTTCTTC.

This chain uses TRBV9 with TRBJ1-1, with 11 bases identical to TRBD1. Germline assignment: CDR1 SGDLS and CDR2 YYNGEE. Unmatched junction bases numbered 2, after V lost 3 bases and J lost 4 bases. The CDR3 is 14 amino acids. CDR3 bases: TGTGCCAGCAGCGGGGGACAGGGGGGCACTGAAGCTTTCTTT. Protein product: CASSGGQGGTEAFF.